The rows below give T cell receptor beta chains drawn from one sample of a study of beta chain features in type 1 diabetes. Sequencing was performed with immunoSEQ multiplex PCR; in TCRdb, only in-frame clones are kept and a portion is missing. This sample carries 640,000 or so clones, over 11% of them seen once, and the ten largest clones take 0.03% to 0.045%. Source material: naive CD4+ T cells from blood. These TCRs come from a man aged 18 to 30 with type 1 diabetes. Each CDR3 is given with its conserved first and last residue. A D gene is named only where the DNA matches it firmly. Where a row states a size, it is once, few, many or the class of an expanded clone; other rows omit it.

cdr3_nt | cdr3_aa | clone_size | j_call | v_call | cdr3_length | d_call
TGTGCCAGCAGCTTATTGGGAGGAAACAATGGAGAGACCCAGTACTTC | CASSLLGGNNGETQYF | . | TRBJ2-5 | TRBV7-2 | 16 | .
TGTGCCAGCAGTTCCCCTTTGGAGGAACAAGAGACCCAGTACTTC | CASSSPLEEQETQYF | . | TRBJ2-5 | TRBV28 | 15 | .
TGTGCCTGGAGCTCCGGGACGGTAGCCAAAAACATTCAGTACTTC | CAWSSGTVAKNIQYF | few | TRBJ2-4 | TRBV30 | 15 | .
TGTGCCTGGTCTACGCTAGCGGGCCTCTACGAGCAGTACTTC | CAWSTLAGLYEQYF | . | TRBJ2-7 | TRBV30 | 14 | TRBD2
TGTGCCAGCAGCTTAGCCCCACGGGGCGGGAGCAATGAGCAGTTCTTC | CASSLAPRGGSNEQFF | . | TRBJ2-1 | TRBV7-2 | 16 | TRBD2
TGTGCCAGCAGTTTTAGTTTGAGGGTTGGACGAGGGGAGCAGTACTTC | CASSFSLRVGRGEQYF | . | TRBJ2-7 | TRBV27 | 16 | .
TGTGCCAGCTCAGTAATGGAAAGCTCCTACAATGAGCAGTTCTTC | CASSVMESSYNEQFF | . | TRBJ2-1 | TRBV18 | 15 | .
TGCAGCGTTGCAGGGACTAGCGGGATGGGGACAGATACGCAGTATTTT | CSVAGTSGMGTDTQYF | . | TRBJ2-3 | TRBV29-1 | 16 | TRBD2
TGTGCCAGCACCCCGGGACTAGCGGGAGCTGGTTACGAGCAGTACTTC | CASTPGLAGAGYEQYF | few | TRBJ2-7 | TRBV5-4 | 16 | TRBD2
TGTGCCTGGAGTGGGGGACAGTCCCAGCATTTT | CAWSGGQSQHF | . | TRBJ1-5 | TRBV30 | 11 | TRBD1
TGTGCCAGCTCAAAACAAACAGATACGCAGTATTTT | CASSKQTDTQYF | few | TRBJ2-3 | TRBV18 | 12 | .
TGTGCCAGCAGCTTAGGTCATTCCGCGTCCTACAATGAGCAGTTCTTC | CASSLGHSASYNEQFF | few | TRBJ2-1 | TRBV7-2 | 16 | .
TGTGCCAGCAGCGTCGGTATCGGGACAGGTAACACTGAAGCTTTCTTT | CASSVGIGTGNTEAFF | few | TRBJ1-1 | TRBV9 | 16 | TRBD1
TGCAGCGTTGAAGATTTGGCGGGAAGCTCCTACAATGAGCAGTTCTTC | CSVEDLAGSSYNEQFF | . | TRBJ2-1 | TRBV29-1 | 16 | .
TGTGCCAGTAGTATCGGGGACGCCGGATACTATGGCTACACCTTC | CASSIGDAGYYGYTF | . | TRBJ1-2 | TRBV19 | 15 | .
TGTGCCAGCAGCTTGAGTCGCGGGTTGACCGGGGAGCTGTTTTTT | CASSLSRGLTGELFF | few | TRBJ2-2 | TRBV5-4 | 15 | .
TGTGCCAGCAGTTCGCCTGGGACAGGTGATTACGAGCAGTACTTC | CASSSPGTGDYEQYF | . | TRBJ2-7 | TRBV28 | 15 | TRBD1
TGCGCCAGCAGCCCTATTACTAGCGGGCCCTCCTACGAGCAGTACTTC | CASSPITSGPSYEQYF | few | TRBJ2-7 | TRBV5-1 | 16 | TRBD2
TGCGCCAGCAGCCCGCGACAGGCCACGGCTTATGGCTACACCTTC | CASSPRQATAYGYTF | . | TRBJ1-2 | TRBV5-1 | 15 | .
TGTGCCATCACCACAGGGGTCGGTGGCTACACCTTC | CAITTGVGGYTF | . | TRBJ1-2 | TRBV6-1 | 12 | TRBD1
TGTGCCAGCAGTTCAGGGGCGGTCACCTTC | CASSSGAVTF | . | TRBJ1-2 | TRBV6-6 | 10 | .
TGTGCCAGCAGCTTAGGGACAGGGGGCTATCAGCCCCAGCATTTT | CASSLGTGGYQPQHF | few | TRBJ1-5 | TRBV7-6 | 15 | TRBD1
TGCGCCAGCAGTTTTGGGACAGGGGACGATGGCTACACCTTC | CASSFGTGDDGYTF | many | TRBJ1-2 | TRBV23-1 | 14 | TRBD1
TGCGCCAGCAGCTACAGCAGACAGGGGACGACCCAGTACTTC | CASSYSRQGTTQYF | . | TRBJ2-5 | TRBV5-1 | 14 | TRBD1